This TCR beta chain was recorded in a study of cytomegalovirus exposure and HLA in healthy donors (dated by TCRdb to about 2017). About the investigation overall: An earlier analysis of roughly 630 of the donors reported roughly 300 Gb of sequence data and 117 million unique TCR beta sequences from about 179 million T cells. A handful of DR-DQ haplotypes were handled as single units for association and clustering because linkage in the cohort was strong. Every repertoire in the discovery cohort had been generated on one and the same sequencing platform. Donor age, sex, ethnicity and CMV serostatus were compiled together with the repertoire data. Typing coverage varied by locus: about 629-630 donors for A, B, C, DRB1 and DQB1; some 520 for DQA1; around 610 for DPA1; some 470 for DPB1. The study profiled the T cell repertoires of 666 subjects by immunosequencing and related them to cytomegalovirus serostatus. HLA typing included class I and class II loci at four-digit resolution. A later analysis re-examined previously published TCR beta repertoires from 600 to 700 donors and added high-resolution HLA genotyping to investigate patterns of TCR occurrence. Of the 300 to 500 genotyped donors, 81% were placed in the genetic ancestry cluster associated with self-reported Caucasian donors. The later analysis used no new phenotypic data to find candidate immune exposures, relying instead on TCR beta sequences and their occurrence across donors. In a later genetic analysis, genome-wide SNP genotypes for about three fifths of the roughly 670 donors were used, and that subset was treated as a discovery cohort. An early release covering roughly 600 HLA-typed donors comprised about 300 gigabases of sequencing data and 85 million or so unique TCR sequences. To decide whether each TCR beta V gene segment behaved as functional or pseudogenic, an earlier analysis of nearly 600 of the donors relied on high-throughput TCR beta sequencing. On average, roughly 240,000 unique TCR beta nucleotide sequences were sequenced per donor among about 400 genotyped donors of the cohort, with about 19% of those sequences being non-productive. The study combined high-throughput TCR immunosequencing, statistical association of individual TCRs with disease status, and machine learning to predict cytomegalovirus infection status. The aim of the study was to test whether cataloging public T cell receptors could identify signatures of past pathogen exposure. Along with the approximately 650-subject first cohort, a separate validation cohort of approximately 110 different subjects was used.

CDR1 and CDR2 (KGHSH, LQKENI) derive from the germline V gene. From the cysteine through the phenylalanine, the CDR3 covers 15 amino acids. Just CDR3 DNA is preserved here, 45 bases in frame from base 1. Trimming removed 1 base from V and 1 base from J, leaving 8 bases between the germline ends. What the research found in general, with its limitations: An earlier analysis of roughly 570 of the donors showed that most TCR beta V segments appeared in productive rearrangements either about 87% or about 30% of the time, which broadly matched IMGT annotations. A total of about 150 TCR beta chains were listed by the study as associated with cytomegalovirus. Compared with equally common non-associated chains, HLA-associated TCR beta chains in a later analysis were more clonally expanded and had lower generation probabilities. Roughly uniform sequencing depth across donors was assumed in presence/absence analyses, although this assumption may not hold. A further reported finding was that TCR beta sequences accurately predicted the HLA-A and HLA-B alleles for most subjects in the first cohort. In a later analysis, most CMV-associated TCR beta chains were found to appear HLA-restricted, with HLA associations seemingly driven largely by CMV exposure. In a later analysis, some 18,000 TCR beta sequences were associated with specific HLA alleles at a false discovery rate of 0.05. In a later analysis, several top co-occurrence clusters were reported to appear linked to parvovirus B19, influenza, CMV and Epstein-Barr virus. Correlated functional status among segregating V segments might reflect linkage disequilibrium, but an unknown experimental factor could not be ruled out. In a later analysis, the rate of TCR association differed among HLA loci, with DRB1 alleles having the most associated TCRs and HLA-C alleles having the fewest. When HLA alleles, especially DR and DQ, strongly co-occurred, attributing TCR associations to individual alleles was difficult. A later genetic analysis reported fewer N-insertions in productive TCRs among donors in an Asian-associated ancestry cluster than the roughly 620-donor mean. Only TCR beta chains were sequenced in this cohort, and the absence of alpha or paired-chain data limited detectable features. A group of highly shared sequence variants was considered likely to be a technical artifact of the sequencing pipeline. It was suggested by the authors that the approach could potentially be generalized to other disease states and immunological phenotypes. CMV serostatus was the only immune exposure information available for the cohort. While some public TCRs were present in many individuals, most TCR sequences turned up only very rarely across donors. Some IMGT-functional V segments, including TRBV6-2 and TRBV6-3, could not be told apart with the 87-base-pair reads, so those segments were excluded. Because HLA typing was unavailable for some donors at each locus, only the typed subset was used in association tests. A few of the identified cytomegalovirus-associated TCR beta chains were confirmed in vitro to be specific for cytomegalovirus antigens. In a later genetic analysis, a missense DCLRE1C variant was associated with V-gene and J-gene trimming of TCR beta chains, and the association was replicated in an independent cohort. Because counts were too low, seventeen rarely observed V segments, including chromosome 9 orphons, were excluded from the earlier analysis of a few hundred of the donors. The classifier was reported to diagnose cytomegalovirus status with high specificity and sensitivity in both the original and validation cohorts.

The cohort comprised 710 or so healthy bone marrow donors. At the time of sampling, every cohort member was nominally healthy, though immune exposures that went unrecorded were likely present. The donor was CMV seropositive and was included in the group of 270 or so seropositive cohort members. A peripheral blood sample was provided by each donor, and peripheral blood mononuclear cells were used for TCR beta sequencing. Genomic DNA was extracted from the blood cell samples with the Qiagen DNeasy Blood Extraction Kit. Library construction relied on the immunoSEQ multiplex PCR assay. For the multiplex PCR, a mixture combining 60 forward primers for TCR Vbeta segments and 13 reverse primers for TCR Jbeta segments was used. The CDR3 region of rearranged TCR beta genes was amplified from genomic DNA by a multiplex PCR assay. Amplified TCR beta libraries were sequenced as 87-base-pair reads on the Illumina HiSeq System. On the authors' methods: In a later analysis, tens of millions of unique TCR beta chains were counted across the roughly 670 repertoires, and roughly 9.9 million of these chains were shared by at least two donors. A nearest-neighbor algorithm error-corrected the raw reads and collapsed the reads into unique sequences, merging closely related sequences to remove PCR and sequencing errors. Alignment of CDR3 sequences to IMGT reference sequences was used to assign V, D and J gene segments. For a sequence to be retained, a match of at least six nucleotides was required to both a V gene segment and a J gene segment. Rearrangements were called productive when the CDR3 lacked stop codons and stayed in frame with V and J; all others were non-productive. CDR3 was defined by IMGT convention, running from the second conserved V-encoded cysteine to the conserved J-encoded phenylalanine. Sequences without an unambiguous match to a single V gene segment were excluded from the earlier analysis of about 600 of the donors. In an earlier analysis of roughly 500 of the donors, V segments were called functional above 56.7% productive rearrangements and were called segregating when the between-donor standard deviation exceeded 5%. A statistical classification framework was built to diagnose cytomegalovirus status from the catalog of TCR beta chain sequences. In a later analysis, V and J genes were assigned by comparing TCR nucleotide sequences against IMGT/GENE-DB human TR gene sequences. A later analysis assigned CDR3 sequences and most-parsimonious VDJ recombination scenarios with the TCRdist pipeline. A later analysis defined each TCR beta chain by its CDR3 amino acid sequence plus V-gene family, and excluded reads lacking a unique V-gene family. To address suspected cross-contamination and a sequencing artifact, a later analysis removed roughly 640 highly shared, low-generation-probability nucleotide sequences. In a later analysis, a clonal expansion index was calculated for each public chain from normalized within-repertoire ranks of inferred template counts. A later analysis computed generation probabilities with a VDJ recombination model fitted to out-of-frame rearrangements, and checked the results against IGoR. A later analysis scored TCR-TCR, TCR-HLA and TCR-CMV co-occurrence with hypergeometric tests, applying a repertoire-size bias correction to TCR pairs. A later analysis estimated false discovery rates by permuting HLA or CMV assignments 20 times. In a later analysis, co-occurring TCRs were grouped using DBSCAN, and TCRdist sequence similarity was added for clustering within HLA-allele-positive subsets. For co-occurrence clustering, repertoires with fewer than 30,000 or more than 120,000 public chains were excluded, along with roughly 5 repertoires with anomalous nucleotide sharing. TCRdb retrieved this table from immuneACCESS and kept in-frame rearrangements only. Not all clones are present; in checked studies, unresolved V genes account for under half, and no reason is known for the remainder. The D gene and trimming were derived from the DNA, and the V and J assignments and clone size from that table. Present in this sample are roughly 34,000 clones, roughly 67% of which were seen just once. Of the sample, roughly a tenth falls within the top ten clones.

This clone was picked up a small number of times. Its binding antigen is unknown. No qualities accompany the bases; no much larger clone lies one base away. Sequencing was done on a sample of PBMCs. Recombination linked TRBV18 to TRBJ1-5; a confident D gene designation cannot be given. The receptor's source is a man aged 35-49 years in good health and CMV-seropositive. CDR3 sequence: CASSPRSRSNQPQHF. The DNA sequence is given as TGTGCCAGCTCACCACGGAGTAGGAGCAATCAGCCCCAGCATTTT.